The 12 T cell receptor beta chains below all came from one sample that was sequenced in a study of cytomegalovirus exposure and HLA in healthy donors. PCR amplification relied on 60 Vbeta primers (plus 13 Jbeta primers). The data were produced by immunoSEQ multiplex PCR, yet TCRdb's version contains in-frame clones alone and is incomplete. Here the sample spans more than 150,000 clones, approximately 71% being singletons. The sequencing input was PBMCs. These receptors were taken from a woman aged 40 to 50 in good health and CMV-seropositive.

The V and J genes are TRBV6-1 and TRBJ2-5; 12 bases align to TRBD2. The DNA end is a closer match to TRBJ2-7, so the J assignment may be wrong. The CDR3 has 16 amino acids. CDR1 is MNHNS, CDR2 SASEGT, per germline. The chain's CDR3 is CASSGLAGGPGYEQYF. The DNA of the CDR3 is TGTGCCAGCAGTGGGCTAGCGGGAGGGCCGGGCTACGAGCAGTACTTC.

V gene TRBV11-3 combines with J gene TRBJ2-7; possibly TRBD1 for D (6 bases). The ends were cut back, 3 bases at V and 2 bases at J, with 8 bases in the middle. The CDR3 totals 13 residues. Germline values: CDR1 SGHNT, CDR2 YENEEA. The CDR3 sequence is CASSFGTTYEQYF. CDR3 nucleotides: TGTGCCAGCAGCTTTGGGACAACCTACGAGCAGTACTTC. Full variable domain (missing parts from reference TRBV11-3 and TRBJ2-7): EAGVVQSPRYKIIEKKQPVAFWCNPISGHNTLYWYLQNLGQGPELLIRYENEEAVDDSQLPKDRFSAERLKGVDSTLKIQPAELGDSAVYLCASSFGTTYEQYFGPGTRLTVT.

The chain carries TRBV7-9 and TRBJ2-3; no reliable D call. The germline V gene encodes CDR1 SEHNR and CDR2 FQNEAQ (reference sequence). The CDR3 has 14 amino acids. V lost 3 bases and J 0 bases, leaving 7 bases between the germline ends. CDR3 coding DNA: TGTGCCAGCAGCTTCTTATCTAGCACAGATACGCAGTATTTT. It encodes CASSFLSSTDTQYF.

The chain recombines TRBV7-9 with TRBJ1-5; a possible D gene is TRBD1 (5 bases). Germline V lookup: CDR1 SEHNR, CDR2 FQNEAQ (reference sequence). The CDR3 contains 16 residues. V was pared by 4 bases and J by 11 bases, with 24 bases between. In DNA form, the CDR3 reads TGTGCCAGCAGCTCGGGAGCTGGGGGAATAATAACGACCCAGCATTTT. Amino acids: CASSSGAGGIITTQHF.

This clone was seen a handful of times. The rearrangement joins TRBV7-2 to TRBJ2-5; 7 nucleotides align to TRBD2. Per the germline V gene, CDR1 is SGHTA and CDR2 is FQGNSA. Unmatched junction bases numbered 9, after V lost 1 base and J lost 1 base. The CDR3 loop spans 17 amino acids. CDR3 sequence (DNA): TGTGCCAGCAGCTTAGGGGGGGAGGGACGCCGCCAAGAGACCCAGTACTTC. It yields the protein CASSLGGEGRRQETQYF.

The rearrangement uses TRBV5-4 and TRBJ1-5; no clear D. Germline CDR1 and CDR2: SGHNT and YYREEE (reference sequence). CDR3 length equals 14 residues. Trimming pared 4 bases from V and 1 base from J, leaving 9 bases between. CDR3 nucleotide sequence: TGTGCCAGCAGCGCCGGAGGAAGCAATCAGCCCCAGCATTTT. Its protein is CASSAGGSNQPQHF.

This sequence joins TRBV12-5 and TRBJ2-5; 7 nucleotides agree with TRBD1. The CDR3 sequence is 13 residues long. V gave up 4 bases and J gave up 3 bases; unmatched junction bases: 2. The germline V gene encodes CDR1 LGHNT and CDR2 FRNRAP. The chain's CDR3 is CASGWDREETQYF. CDR3 bases: TGTGCTAGTGGTTGGGACAGAGAAGAGACCCAGTACTTC.

The J gene is TRBJ2-7, the V gene TRBV28, with 9 bases aligning to TRBD2. The CDR3 is made up of 15 amino acids. V was clipped by 5 bases and J by 2 bases; unmatched bases: 7. Germline V CDR1 and CDR2: MDHEN, SYDVKM. CDR3 nucleotide sequence: TGTGCCAGCAGTCCAGGACTAGCGTTAACCTACGAGCAGTACTTC. It translates to CASSPGLALTYEQYF.

The gene calls are TRBV7-2 and TRBJ2-3, with 7 bases fitting TRBD2. CDR3 length: 17 residues. From germline, CDR1 is SGHTA and CDR2 FQGNSA. J gave up 4 bases and V 4 bases, and 14 bases lay outside the gene matches. The DNA of the CDR3 is TGTGCCAGCAGCTCCCCGACTAGCCCCAACCCCCCAGATACGCAGTATTTT. This sequence encodes CASSSPTSPNPPDTQYF.

The chain couples TRBV10-2 to TRBJ1-6; D is ambiguous. Germline CDR1 WSHSY, CDR2 SAAADI. The CDR3 spans 18 residues. Trimming left V 0 bases short and J 0 bases short, with 12 bases between. This CDR3 reads CASSESYPAGSYNSPLHF. The CDR3 DNA is TGCGCCAGCAGTGAGTCGTATCCGGCAGGCTCCTATAATTCACCCCTCCACTTT.

This chain joins TRBV28 and TRBJ2-5, with D unresolved. CDR1 MDHEN and CDR2 SYDVKM come from the germline V gene. This CDR3 is 12 amino acids long. The V gene lost 2 bases and the J gene lost 4 bases, with 5 bases spanning the gap. CDR3 nucleotide sequence: TGTGCCAGCAGTTTAGGCACAGAGACCCAGTACTTC. Its translation: CASSLGTETQYF.

The chain is built from TRBV7-2 and TRBJ2-6; maybe TRBD1 (5 bases). CDR1 is SGHTA and CDR2 is FQGNSA in the germline V gene. This CDR3 contains 16 residues. The ends were cut back, 5 bases at V and 4 bases at J, with 15 bases in the middle. The CDR3 reads CASSLQEMRGANVLTF. The CDR3, as DNA: TGTGCCAGCAGCCTACAGGAGATGAGGGGGGCCAACGTCCTGACTTTC.